Following are 23 T cell receptor beta chains from one sample sequenced in a study of tumor and adjacent non-tumor tissue in lung cancer. A modified ARM-PCR protocol with three rounds of nested PCR amplified TCRbeta. A single record per CDR3 protein comes from TCRdb applying MiXCR to the multiplex PCR reads. The table has 90,000 to 100,000 distinct CDR3 sequences, 80% seen once; the top ten hold 30%. This sample's RNA came from whole unsorted tissue. Distant lung tissue was collected more than 3 cm away from the tumor edge. The sample comprised distant non-tumor lung tissue. The receptors derive from a man aged 60 to 75 with small cell lung cancer.

The chain carries TRBV2 and TRBJ2-5; 9 positions match TRBD1. After removal of 5 bases from V and 5 bases from J, the junction contained 9 bases not matched to a gene. The CDR3 sequence is 15 residues long. Germline V CDR1 and CDR2: SNHLY, FYNNEI. The CDR3 is CASSPNRGRTETQYF. CDR3 coding DNA: TGTGCCAGCAGTCCAAACAGGGGGCGCACGGAGACCCAGTACTTC.

This CDR3 is CASSDVPGRATYEQYF. CDR3 bases: TGTGCCAGCAGTGACGTACCCGGGAGAGCTACCTACGAGCAGTACTTC. The chain couples TRBV6-1 to TRBJ2-7, with a tentative D call TRBD2 (6 bases). V lost 3 bases, J lost 2 bases, and 17 bases lay in between. Germline lookup yields CDR1 MNHNS and CDR2 SASEGT. The CDR3 runs to 16 residues.

A note on this clonotype: This is likely a read error, given that the CDR3 carries no conserved phenylalanine or tryptophan at its end. The limits of the CDR3 on the DNA are not certain, so only TCRdb's listed CDR3 is given. The rearrangement links TRBV4-2 to TRBJ2-2. Germline values: CDR1 LGHNA, CDR2 YNFKEQ. The CDR3 has 16 amino acids, counting both end residues. This CDR3 reads CTSNQDMRANTGELFY.

Notes on this clonotype: A much larger clone lies one base from this, so it may be a read error. The chain joins TRBV20-1 to TRBJ2-3, with D uncertain. This CDR3 has 12 amino acids. Germline values: CDR1 DFQATT, CDR2 SNEGSKA (reference sequence). CDR3 in DNA: TGCAGTGATAGAGACCCCTCACTTACGCAGTATTTT. This translates into CSDRDPSLTQYF.

The gene calls are TRBV10-1 and TRBJ2-7; D possibly corresponds to TRBD2 (5 bases). V was cut by 3 bases and J by 5 bases, with 11 bases left in between. This CDR3 comprises 13 residues. Germline assignment: CDR1 WNHNN and CDR2 SYGVQD (reference sequence). DNA for the CDR3: TGCGCCAGCAGTGAAGGGAGCCCTAACGAGCAGTACGTC. Translated: CASSEGSPNEQYV.

This clonotype was seen just once. The junction departs from the called germline gene at one end, perhaps through a read error. The rearrangement uses TRBV6-1 and TRBJ1-6; no clear D. CDR1 and CDR2 from the germline V gene are MNHNS and SASEGT. The CDR3 is 15 amino acids. As DNA, the CDR3 is TGTGCTAGCAGTGACGGGCGTGACTATAATTCACCCCTCCACTTT. It is translated as CASSDGRDYNSPLHF.

About this clonotype itself: This CDR3 fails to terminate in the conserved phenylalanine or tryptophan, so it likely reflects a read error. This chain uses TRBV11-2 with TRBJ2-1; 14 nucleotides line up with TRBD2. From germline, CDR1 is SGHAT and CDR2 FQNNGV. The length of the CDR3 is 15 residues. As DNA, the CDR3 is TGTGTCAGCAGCCCGGGACTAGCGGGAGACAATGAGCAGTTCATC. Translating it yields CVSSPGLAGDNEQFI.

This clonotype was detected ten times or more. The chain recombines TRBV20-1 with TRBJ2-1, with D perhaps TRBD1 (6 bases). This CDR3 is 14 amino acids long. V lost 2 bases, J lost 8 bases, and 16 bases lay in between. Germline assignment: CDR1 DFQATT and CDR2 SNEGSKA (reference sequence). CDR3 amino acids: CSARRTAAPDEQFF. The CDR3 DNA sequence: TGCAGTGCTAGAAGGACAGCGGCCCCCGATGAGCAGTTCTTC.

This clonotype was picked up many times. J is TRBJ2-5 and V is TRBV20-1; TRBD1 aligns across 9 bases. V lost 0 bases, J lost 0 bases, and 5 bases stayed unmatched. The CDR3 sequence is 16 residues long. The germline CDR1 and CDR2 sequences are DFQATT and SNEGSKA (reference sequence). The CDR3 reads CSARDTGGPYQETQYF. The CDR3 bases are TGCAGTGCTAGAGATACAGGGGGCCCGTACCAAGAGACCCAGTACTTC.

The rearrangement joins TRBV6-5 to TRBJ2-5; no clear D gene. The CDR3 covers 15 residues. Per the germline V gene, CDR1 is MNHEY and CDR2 is SVGAGI. Trimming removed 7 bases at V and 0 bases at J, with 15 bases between. CDR3 protein: CASTPEYQYQETQYF. The DNA for the CDR3 is TGTGCCAGCACCCCTGAATACCAGTACCAAGAGACCCAGTACTTC.

This chain links TRBV11-2 with TRBJ2-3; 8 positions agree with TRBD2. Germline V CDR1 and CDR2: SGHAT, FQNNGV. CDR3 length: 16 residues. CDR3: CATSPVTGGGTDTQYF. DNA of the CDR3: TGTGCTACCAGTCCGGTGACGGGAGGGGGAACAGATACGCAGTATTTT.

J is TRBJ2-5 and V is TRBV29-1, with D tentatively TRBD1 (6 bases). The CDR3 has 13 residues. With 6 bases removed from V and 5 bases from J, the gap between germline ends came to 16 bases. Germline V CDR1 and CDR2: SQVTM, ANQGSEA. In DNA form, the CDR3 reads TGCAGCGTCGGGGACAAGGGACGGGAGACCCAGTACTTC. As protein: CSVGDKGRETQYF.

A note on this clonotype: This CDR3 fails to terminate in the conserved phenylalanine or tryptophan, so it likely reflects a read error. The chain has TRBV4-1 and TRBJ1-2; D is possibly TRBD1 (5 bases). Germline CDR1 and CDR2: MGHRA and YSYEKL. The CDR3 consists of 15 residues. The CDR3 loop reads CASSQDGQRTYGYTL. The CDR3, as DNA: TGCGCCAGCAGTCAAGACGGACAACGGACCTATGGCTACACCTTA.

A remark on this clonotype: One end of the junction does not line up with germline, which may come from a read error. The chain has TRBV11-2 and TRBJ2-5; no firm D call. Germline V gene sequence: CDR1 SGHAT, CDR2 FQNNGV. This CDR3 has 13 amino acids. DNA for the CDR3: TGTGCCAGTAGCTTTAATAGTAAAGAGACCCAGTGCTTC. Amino acids: CASSFNSKETQCF.

This clonotype was seen many times. The J gene is TRBJ1-4, the V gene TRBV12-3 or TRBV12-4, with 7 nucleotides matching TRBD1. After removal of 7 bases from V and 1 base from J, the junction contained 9 bases not matched to a gene. The CDR3 has 16 residues. CDR3 in amino acids: CASTLTGRGTNEKLFF. CDR3 coding DNA: TGTGCCAGCACCTTGACAGGGAGGGGAACTAATGAAAAACTGTTTTTT.

This clonotype was recorded a few times. A much larger clone lies a single base off, so this may be a read error. The rearrangement uses TRBV6-1 and TRBJ2-7, with 9 bases lining up with TRBD2. The CDR3 is 15 residues long. Germline loops: CDR1 MNHNS, CDR2 SASEGT. V gave up 10 bases and J gave up 0 bases; unmatched junction bases: 10. The CDR3 loop is CANTLGGLASYEQYF. In nucleotides, the CDR3 is TGTGCCAACACCCTGGGGGGACTAGCCTCCTACGAGCAGTACTTC.

Comments on this clonotype: One junction end does not reproduce the germline sequence, and a read error may be involved. This chain connects TRBV10-3 to TRBJ2-1, with D tentatively TRBD2 (5 bases). This CDR3 has 15 amino acids. Germline CDR1 ENHRY, CDR2 SYGVKD. CDR3: CAINEGTPYYNEQFF. The CDR3 region has the DNA TGTGCCATCAATGAGGGTACCCCCTATTACAATGAGCAGTTCTTC.

V gene TRBV29-1 combines with J gene TRBJ1-4; D gene uncertain. The CDR3 covers 14 residues. CDR1 is SQVTM, CDR2 ANQGSEA, per germline. V lost 2 bases and J lost 4, with 11 bases in between. For the CDR3, the DNA is TGCAGCGTTGAAACGTTGCAAGATAATGAAAAACTGTTTTTT. Its protein is CSVETLQDNEKLFF.

This clonotype was observed a few times. This chain uses TRBV6-5 with TRBJ2-1; 9 bases line up with TRBD2. With V trimmed by 0 bases and J by 15 bases, 18 bases remained unmatched. CDR3 length: 17 amino acids. The germline gives CDR1 MNHEY, CDR2 SVGAGI. The CDR3 DNA follows: TGTGCCAGCAGTTACTCGATCTGGAGACTAGCGGACAATGAACTGTTCTTC. As protein: CASSYSIWRLADNELFF.

Note on this clonotype: Germline and junction disagree at one end, which may indicate a read error. This rearrangement joins TRBV12-3 or TRBV12-4 to TRBJ2-6; D remains ambiguous. The CDR3 sequence is 14 residues long. This chain's CDR3 is CVSSSFSGANVLTF. CDR3 nucleotides: TGTGTCAGCAGTTCGTTCTCTGGGGCCAACGTCCTGACTTTC.

This clonotype is categorized as medium-sized. This chain links TRBV11-2 with TRBJ2-2; D remains unclear. CDR1 and CDR2 (germline): SGHAT, FQNNGV. The CDR3 length is 14 residues. V lost 0 bases to trimming and J lost 5 bases, with 7 bases between them. CDR3 DNA sequence: TGTGCCAGCAGCTTAGATTTCCAGACCGGGGAGCTGTTTTTT. Protein sequence: CASSLDFQTGELFF.

In the case of this clonotype: Germline is not matched at one junction end, which may reflect a read error. The chain is built from TRBV11-2 and TRBJ1-4, with D hard to call. CDR3 length equals 15 residues. In germline, CDR1 is SGHAT, CDR2 FQNNGV. The CDR3 DNA reads as TGTGCCAGTAGCTCAACCGGATTGGCCAATGAAAAACGGTTTTTT. This codes for CASSSTGLANEKRFF.

Comment on this clonotype: One base away lies a much larger clone, so this may be a sequencing read error. The V and J genes are TRBV20-1 and TRBJ2-3; 7 bases line up with TRBD1. CDR3 length: 16 amino acids. V shed 6 bases and J 0 bases; nucleotides not matched to a gene: 12. The germline gives CDR1 DFQATT, CDR2 SNEGSKA (reference sequence). The CDR3 DNA is TGCAGTGCCCGTTCTGGACAGGTTTTTAGCACAGATACGCAGTATTTT. Translation: CSARSGQVFSTDTQYF.